This T cell receptor beta chain was sequenced during a study of neurological immune-mediated disorders. V lost 9 bases and J 0 bases, leaving 14 bases between the germline ends. The V gene's germline CDR1 is ENHRY and CDR2 SYGVKD. The CDR3 contains 15 residues. In each sequencing run, over 180 million TCR-beta sequences were generated from 15-18 subjects. One entry per CDR3 protein, called by TCRdb with MiXCR from the 5' RACE reads. Among 45,000 or so distinct CDR3 sequences listed, approximately 21% were seen once. Time point reported: technical triplicate 3. A word on this clonotype: Its antigen is not identified.

General study findings and limits: HTLV-1-associated myelopathy led in TCR clonal expansion, while multiple sclerosis ranked lowest, below healthy controls.

This receptor was identified in a man in his 60s with HTLV-1-associated myelopathy (HAM/TSP). The specimen sequenced was PBMCs. This chain links TRBV10-3 with TRBJ2-2; D is perhaps TRBD1 (5 bases). The CDR3 loop is CAMGSSRANTGELFF. CDR3 DNA sequence: TGTGCCATGGGCTCGTCCAGGGCGAACACCGGGGAGCTGTTTTTT.